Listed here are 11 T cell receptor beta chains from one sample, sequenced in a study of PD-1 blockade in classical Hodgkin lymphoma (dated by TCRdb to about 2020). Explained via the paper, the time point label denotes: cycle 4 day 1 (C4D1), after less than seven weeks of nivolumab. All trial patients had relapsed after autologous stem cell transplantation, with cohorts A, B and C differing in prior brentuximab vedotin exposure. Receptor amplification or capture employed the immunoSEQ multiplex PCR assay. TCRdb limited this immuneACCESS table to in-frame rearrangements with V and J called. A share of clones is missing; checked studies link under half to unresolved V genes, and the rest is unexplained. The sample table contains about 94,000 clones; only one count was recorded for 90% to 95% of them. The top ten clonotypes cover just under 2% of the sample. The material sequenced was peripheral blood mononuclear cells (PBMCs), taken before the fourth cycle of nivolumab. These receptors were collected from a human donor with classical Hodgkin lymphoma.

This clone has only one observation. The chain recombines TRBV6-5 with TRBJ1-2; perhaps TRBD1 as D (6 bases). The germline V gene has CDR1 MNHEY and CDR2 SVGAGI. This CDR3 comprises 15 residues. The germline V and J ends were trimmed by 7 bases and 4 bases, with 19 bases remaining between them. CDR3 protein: CASKGRGGASYGYTF. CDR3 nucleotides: TGTGCCAGCAAGGGTAGGGGGGGCGCATCCTATGGCTACACCTTC.

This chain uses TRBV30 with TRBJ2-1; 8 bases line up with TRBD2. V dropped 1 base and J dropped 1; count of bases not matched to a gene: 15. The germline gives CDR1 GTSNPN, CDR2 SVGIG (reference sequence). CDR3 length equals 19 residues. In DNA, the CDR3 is TGTGCCTGGAGTGCCGTGTACCCTCGGGGCGGGGGGTCCTACAATGAGCAGTTCTTC. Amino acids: CAWSAVYPRGGGSYNEQFF.

The CDR3 here is CATGDGYTF. The CDR3 region has the DNA TGTGCCACAGGAGATGGCTACACCTTC. The chain employs TRBV9 and TRBJ1-2; D is unresolved. Deletions cut 9 bases from V and 6 bases from J, with 6 bases between. The CDR3 is 9 residues long. Germline loops: CDR1 SGDLS, CDR2 YYNGEE.

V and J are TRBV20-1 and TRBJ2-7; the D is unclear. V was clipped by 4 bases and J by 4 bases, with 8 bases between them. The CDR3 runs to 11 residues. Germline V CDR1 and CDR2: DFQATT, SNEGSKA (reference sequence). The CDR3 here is CSATLGYEQYF. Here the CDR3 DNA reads TGCAGTGCTACCCTAGGGTACGAGCAGTACTTC.

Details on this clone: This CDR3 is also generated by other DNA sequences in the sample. CDR3 loop: CASSWGQGYEQYF. CDR3 DNA: TGCGCCAGCAGCTGGGGACAGGGTTACGAGCAGTACTTC. The chain has TRBV5-1 and TRBJ2-7; 9 positions match TRBD1. Losses at the gene ends were 3 bases for V and 4 bases for J; bases not matched to a gene: 2. Per germline, CDR1 SGHRS and CDR2 YFSETQ. The CDR3 has 13 residues.

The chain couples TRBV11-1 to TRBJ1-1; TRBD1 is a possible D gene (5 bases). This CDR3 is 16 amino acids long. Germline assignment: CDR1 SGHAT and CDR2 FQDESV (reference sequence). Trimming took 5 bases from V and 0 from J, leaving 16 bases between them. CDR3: CASSNPGVGMNTEAFF. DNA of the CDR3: TGTGCCAGCAGCAACCCGGGGGTTGGGATGAACACTGAAGCTTTCTTT. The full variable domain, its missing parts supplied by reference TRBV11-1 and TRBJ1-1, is EAEVAQSPRYKITEKSQAVAFWCDPISGHATLYWYRQILGQGPELLVQFQDESVVDDSQLPKDRFSAERLKGVDSTLKIQPAELGDSAMYLCASSNPGVGMNTEAFFGQGTRLTVV.

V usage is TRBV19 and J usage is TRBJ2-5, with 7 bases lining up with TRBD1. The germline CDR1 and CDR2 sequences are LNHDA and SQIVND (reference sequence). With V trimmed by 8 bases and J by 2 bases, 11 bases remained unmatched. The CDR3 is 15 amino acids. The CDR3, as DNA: TGTGCCAGTTCCGATACTAGGGGACAGCAAGAGACCCAGTACTTC. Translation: CASSDTRGQQETQYF.

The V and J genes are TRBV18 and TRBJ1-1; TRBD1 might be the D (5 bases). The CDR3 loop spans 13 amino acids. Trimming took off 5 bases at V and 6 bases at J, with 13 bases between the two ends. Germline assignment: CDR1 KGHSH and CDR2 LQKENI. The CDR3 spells CASSYDRVSEAFF. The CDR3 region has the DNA TGTGCCAGCTCATACGACAGAGTCTCTGAAGCTTTCTTT.

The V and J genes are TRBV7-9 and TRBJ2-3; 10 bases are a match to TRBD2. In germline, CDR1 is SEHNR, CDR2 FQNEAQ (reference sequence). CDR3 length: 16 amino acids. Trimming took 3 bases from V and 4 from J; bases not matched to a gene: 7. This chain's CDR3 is CASSFGASGSADTQYF. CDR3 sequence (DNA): TGTGCCAGCAGCTTTGGGGCTAGCGGGAGCGCAGATACGCAGTATTTT. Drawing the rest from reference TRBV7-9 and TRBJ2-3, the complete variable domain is DTGVSQNPRHKITKRGQNVTFRCDPISEHNRLYWYRQTLGQGPEFLTYFQNEAQLEKSRLLSDRFSAERPKGSFSTLEIQRTEQGDSAMYLCASSFGASGSADTQYFGPGTRLTVL.

The CDR3 sequence is CASSDGREGTEAFF. Here the CDR3 DNA reads TGTGCCAGCAGTGACGGCAGGGAGGGCACTGAAGCTTTCTTT. This rearrangement joins TRBV6-4 to TRBJ1-1; D may be TRBD1 (5 bases). Germline V lookup: CDR1 MRHNA, CDR2 SNTAGT. The CDR3 runs 14 residues. V lost 2 bases, J lost 4 bases, and 11 bases lay in between.

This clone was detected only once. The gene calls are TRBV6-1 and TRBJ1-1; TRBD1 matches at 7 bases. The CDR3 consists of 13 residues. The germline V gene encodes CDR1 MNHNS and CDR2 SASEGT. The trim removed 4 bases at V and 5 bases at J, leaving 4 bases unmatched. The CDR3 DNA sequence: TGTGCCAGCAGTGCAGGGGGATGGACTGAAGCTTTCTTT. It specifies CASSAGGWTEAFF.